The next 13 T cell receptor beta chains were all read from a single sample in a study of T cell repertoires in cytomegalovirus infection. Antigens of these TCRs are unknown. TCRdb reprocessed the reads via MiXCR and lists one record per CDR3 protein. Of about 480,000 distinct CDR3 sequences in the sample, around 35% were seen once. This sample comprised cultured PBMCs, obtained from culture after CMV antigen stimulation. The source is a human donor in good health (CMV status not recorded). Some clones in this sample may be carry-over from other donors' samples.

This clonotype was counted a few times. The chain recombines TRBV10-3 with TRBJ2-5; D may correspond to TRBD1 or TRBD2 (5 bases each). Trimming removed 1 base from V and 5 bases from J, with 11 bases in between. The CDR3 is 14 amino acids. CDR1 and CDR2 (germline): ENHRY, SYGVKD. Written as DNA, the CDR3 is TGTGCCATCAGTGAGTTTAGCAGGGAGGAGACCCAGTACTTC. As protein: CAISEFSREETQYF.

J is TRBJ2-2 and V is TRBV4-3, with D perhaps TRBD2 (5 bases). This CDR3 comprises 15 residues. Germline V gene data show CDR1 as LGHNA and CDR2 as YSLEER. The V end lost 0 bases, the J end lost 8 bases, and 13 bases lay between the germline ends. The CDR3 sequence is CASSQDRTAWGELFF. CDR3 sequence (DNA): TGCGCCAGCAGCCAAGATAGGACTGCCTGGGGGGAGCTGTTTTTT.

J is TRBJ2-3 and V is TRBV7-9, with D unresolved. From germline, CDR1 is SEHNR and CDR2 FQNEAQ (reference sequence). The CDR3 is 13 amino acids. V dropped 3 bases and J dropped 6 bases, with 10 bases sitting between them. CDR3 protein: CASSFDSSDTQYF. CDR3 in DNA: TGTGCCAGCAGCTTCGACTCGTCCGATACGCAGTATTTT.

This clonotype has just a few counts. This sequence joins TRBV19 and TRBJ2-1; no clear D. Germline V CDR1 and CDR2: LNHDA, SQIVND (reference sequence). The CDR3 runs 15 residues. Trimming removed 3 bases from V and 2 bases from J, with 11 bases in between. CDR3 protein: CASSIGRSAYNEQFF. CDR3 nucleotide sequence: TGTGCCAGTAGTATCGGCCGCTCAGCCTACAATGAGCAGTTCTTC.

About this clonotype itself: This sequence may be a read error, since a much larger clone differs from it by one base. This sequence joins TRBV7-2 and TRBJ1-1; D is unclear. The V gene's germline CDR1 is SGHTA and CDR2 FQGNSA. Trimming left V 4 bases short and J 1 base short, with 10 bases between. CDR3 length: 14 residues. The CDR3 DNA follows: TGTGCCAGCAGCTACTTGACCAGGAACACTGAAGCTTTCTTT. Translating gives CASSYLTRNTEAFF.

CDR3 bases: TGTGCCAGCAGGACCCTAGCGGGGTCATACAATGAGCAGTTCTTC. Protein product: CASRTLAGSYNEQFF. The chain carries TRBV7-4 and TRBJ2-1; 9 bases are a match to TRBD2. Germline V gives CDR1 SGHVT, CDR2 SQSDAQ. V lost 6 bases, J lost 4 bases, and 7 bases stayed unmatched. The CDR3 is 15 amino acids. The variable domain in full, with the rest retrieved from reference TRBV7-4 and TRBJ2-1, is GAGVSQSPRYKVAKRGRDVALRCDSISGHVTLYWYRQTLGQGSEVLTYSQSDAQRDKSGRPSGRFSAERPERSVSTLKIQRTEQGDSAVYLCASRTLAGSYNEQFFGPGTRLTVL.

The rearrangement joins TRBV28 to TRBJ1-6, with TRBD1 identical over 8 bases. Unmatched junction bases numbered 7, after V lost 5 bases and J lost 1 base. The V gene's germline CDR1 is MDHEN and CDR2 SYDVKM. The CDR3 has 17 residues. This CDR3 reads CASSPDRGASYNSPLHF. CDR3 DNA: TGTGCCAGCAGTCCCGACAGGGGCGCGTCCTATAATTCACCCCTCCACTTT.

This clonotype occurred a few times. The chain employs TRBV11-2 and TRBJ2-7; D call uncertain. Germline CDR1 is SGHAT and CDR2 is FQNNGV. Trimming cost V 1 base and J 1 base, with 8 bases left between them. This CDR3 is 14 amino acids long. This CDR3 is CASSLGRQSYEQYF. The CDR3 coding sequence is TGTGCCAGCAGCTTAGGCAGGCAATCCTACGAGCAGTACTTC.

The chain recombines TRBV6-9 with TRBJ2-3; TRBD1 matches at 7 bases. The CDR3 has 15 residues. The V gene's germline CDR1 is MNHGY and CDR2 SVAAGI. The junction had 7 bases not matched to a gene; V was cut back by 7 bases and J by 0 bases. The CDR3 nucleotides read TGTGCCAGCAAAGTGACAGGGATCAGCACAGATACGCAGTATTTT. The encoded protein is CASKVTGISTDTQYF.

V gene TRBV11-2 combines with J gene TRBJ2-1; D assignment may be TRBD1 or TRBD2 (5 bases each). V lost 7 bases and J lost 8, with 24 bases in between. The CDR3 has 16 residues. CDR1 and CDR2 (germline): SGHAT, FQNNGV. The DNA of the CDR3 is TGTGCCAGCATGGGGGAGAGAGCTCTAGGACCCGATGAGCAGTTCTTC. This gives the protein CASMGERALGPDEQFF. Using reference TRBV11-2 and TRBJ2-1 for the parts outside the CDR3, the full variable domain is EAGVAQSPRYKIIEKRQSVAFWCNPISGHATLYWYQQILGQGPKLLIQFQNNGVVDDSQLPKDRFSAERLKGVDSTLKIQPAKLEDSAVYLCASMGERALGPDEQFFGPGTRLTVL.

The rearrangement joins TRBV27 to TRBJ2-6; tentatively, D is TRBD1 or TRBD2 (5 bases each). From germline, CDR1 is MNHEY and CDR2 SMNVEV (reference sequence). V was clipped by 3 bases and J by 2 bases, with 11 bases between them. This CDR3 is 16 amino acids long. The CDR3 protein is CASSLMGVTGANVLTF. CDR3 sequence (DNA): TGTGCCAGCAGTTTGATGGGGGTCACTGGGGCCAACGTCCTGACTTTC.

The chain uses TRBV12-3 or TRBV12-4 and TRBJ2-1; 9 bases are shared with TRBD2. V trimming: 6 bases; J trimming: 7 bases; junction bases outside the gene matches: 7. This CDR3 contains 14 residues. The CDR3 protein is CASSTGTSTNEQFF. The CDR3 region has the DNA TGTGCCAGCAGCACCGGGACTAGCACAAATGAGCAGTTCTTC.

The chain recombines TRBV6-6 with TRBJ2-3; the D call may be TRBD1 or TRBD2 (5 bases each). The CDR3 contains 14 residues. Trimming left V 2 bases short and J 6 bases short, with 12 bases between. Germline loops: CDR1 MNHNY, CDR2 SVGAGI (reference sequence). The DNA of the CDR3 is TGTGCCAGCAGTTACAGACGTTGGGGGGATACGCAGTATTTT. Translation: CASSYRRWGDTQYF.